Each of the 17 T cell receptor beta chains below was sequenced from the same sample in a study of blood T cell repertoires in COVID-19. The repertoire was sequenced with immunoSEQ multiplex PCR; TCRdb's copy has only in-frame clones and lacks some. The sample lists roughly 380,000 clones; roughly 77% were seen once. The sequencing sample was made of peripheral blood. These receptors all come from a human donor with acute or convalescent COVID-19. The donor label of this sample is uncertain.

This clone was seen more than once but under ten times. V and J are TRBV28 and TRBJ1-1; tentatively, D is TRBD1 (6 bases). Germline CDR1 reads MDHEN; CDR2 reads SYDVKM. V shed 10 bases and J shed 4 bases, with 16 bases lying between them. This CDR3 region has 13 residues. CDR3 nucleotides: TGTGCCACCCGTCGGGGGGCTATCACTGAAGCTTTCTTT. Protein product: CATRRGAITEAFF.

In DNA form, the CDR3 reads TGTGCCAGTAGGGCCGGGCCCCAGGGTTATCAGCCCCAGCATTTT. It codes for CASRAGPQGYQPQHF. The chain joins TRBV19 to TRBJ1-5, with a possible D match to TRBD1 (5 bases). The V end lost 6 bases, the J end lost 5 bases, and 17 bases lay between the germline ends. This CDR3 contains 15 residues. Per germline, CDR1 LNHDA and CDR2 SQIVND (reference sequence).

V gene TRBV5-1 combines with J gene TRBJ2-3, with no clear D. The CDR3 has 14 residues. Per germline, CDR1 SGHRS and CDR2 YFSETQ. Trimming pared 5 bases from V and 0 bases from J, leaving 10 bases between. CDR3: CASRVQDSTDTQYF. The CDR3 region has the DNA TGCGCCAGCAGAGTCCAGGATAGCACAGATACGCAGTATTTT.

CDR3 sequence: CASSLLDRRNQPQHF. In nucleotides, the CDR3 is TGCGCCAGCAGTCTTTTGGACAGGCGCAATCAGCCCCAGCATTTT. This sequence joins TRBV23-1 and TRBJ1-5; 7 bases are a match to TRBD1. TRBV23-1 is recorded as an ORF, its role being uncertain. V dropped 4 bases and J dropped 2; count of bases not matched to a gene: 5. The length of the CDR3 is 15 residues.

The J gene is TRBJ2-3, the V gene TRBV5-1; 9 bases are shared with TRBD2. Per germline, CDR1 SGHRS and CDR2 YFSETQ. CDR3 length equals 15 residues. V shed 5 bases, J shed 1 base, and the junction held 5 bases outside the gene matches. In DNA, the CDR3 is TGCGCCAGCAGGGGGGGACTAGCCCGCACAGATACGCAGTATTTT. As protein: CASRGGLARTDTQYF.

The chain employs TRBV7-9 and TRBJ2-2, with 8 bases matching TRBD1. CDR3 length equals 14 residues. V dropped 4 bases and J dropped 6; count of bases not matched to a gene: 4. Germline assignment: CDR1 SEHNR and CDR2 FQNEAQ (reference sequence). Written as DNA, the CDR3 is TGTGCCAGCAGCTCCGGGACAGGCTCCGGGGAGCTGTTTTTT. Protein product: CASSSGTGSGELFF. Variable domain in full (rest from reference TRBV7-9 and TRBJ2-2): DTGVSQNPRHKITKRGQNVTFRCDPISEHNRLYWYRQTLGQGPEFLTYFQNEAQLEKSRLLSDRFSAERPKGSFSTLEIQRTEQGDSAMYLCASSSGTGSGELFFGEGSRLTVL.

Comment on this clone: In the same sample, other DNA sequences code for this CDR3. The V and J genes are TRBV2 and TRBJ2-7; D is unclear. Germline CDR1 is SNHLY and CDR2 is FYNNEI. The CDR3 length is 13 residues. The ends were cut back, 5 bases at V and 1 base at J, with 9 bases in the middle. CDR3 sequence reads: CASSLRFSYEQYF. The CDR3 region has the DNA TGTGCCAGCAGTCTCCGGTTTTCCTACGAGCAGTACTTC.

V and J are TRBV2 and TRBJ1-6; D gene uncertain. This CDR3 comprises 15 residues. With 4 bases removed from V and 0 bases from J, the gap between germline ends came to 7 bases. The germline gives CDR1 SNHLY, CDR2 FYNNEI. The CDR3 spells CASSAESSYNSPLHF. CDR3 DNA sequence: TGTGCCAGCAGTGCTGAGAGCTCCTATAATTCACCCCTCCACTTT. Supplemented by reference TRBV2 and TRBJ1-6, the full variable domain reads EPEVTQTPSHQVTQMGQEVILRCVPISNHLYFYWYRQILGQKVEFLVSFYNNEISEKSEIFDDQFSVERPDGSNFTLKIRSTKLEDSAMYFCASSAESSYNSPLHFGNGTRLTVT.

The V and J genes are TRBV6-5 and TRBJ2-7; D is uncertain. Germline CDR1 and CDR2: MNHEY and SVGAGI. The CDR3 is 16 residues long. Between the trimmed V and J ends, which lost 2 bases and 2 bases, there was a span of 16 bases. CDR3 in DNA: TGTGCCAGCAGTTACCGCCCCCCGGGTCGGGCCTACGAGCAGTACTTC. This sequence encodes CASSYRPPGRAYEQYF.

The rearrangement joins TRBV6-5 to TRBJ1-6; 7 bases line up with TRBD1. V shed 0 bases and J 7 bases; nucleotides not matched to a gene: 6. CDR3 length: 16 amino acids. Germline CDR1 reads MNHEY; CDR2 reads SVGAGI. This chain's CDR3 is CASSYSVAGGNSPLHF. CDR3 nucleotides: TGTGCCAGCAGTTACTCGGTGGCAGGGGGGAATTCACCCCTCCACTTT.

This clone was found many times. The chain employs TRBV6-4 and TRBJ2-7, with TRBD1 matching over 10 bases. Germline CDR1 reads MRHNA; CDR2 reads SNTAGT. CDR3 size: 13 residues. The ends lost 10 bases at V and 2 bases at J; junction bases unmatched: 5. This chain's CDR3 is CAIGQGDTYEQYF. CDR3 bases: TGTGCCATTGGACAGGGGGACACCTACGAGCAGTACTTC.

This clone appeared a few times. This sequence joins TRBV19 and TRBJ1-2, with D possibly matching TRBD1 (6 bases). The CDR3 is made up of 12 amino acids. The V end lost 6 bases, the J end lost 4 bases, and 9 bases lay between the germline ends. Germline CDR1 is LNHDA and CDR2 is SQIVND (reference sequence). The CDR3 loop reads CASRGAVYGYTF. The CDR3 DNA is TGTGCCAGTAGGGGGGCCGTCTATGGCTACACCTTC.

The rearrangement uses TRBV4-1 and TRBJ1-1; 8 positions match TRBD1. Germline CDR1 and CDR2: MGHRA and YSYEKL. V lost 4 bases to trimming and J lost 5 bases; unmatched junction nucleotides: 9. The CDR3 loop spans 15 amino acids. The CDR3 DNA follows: TGCGCCAGCAGCCTCGGTGGACAGGGTTGGACTGAAGCTTTCTTT. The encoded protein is CASSLGGQGWTEAFF.

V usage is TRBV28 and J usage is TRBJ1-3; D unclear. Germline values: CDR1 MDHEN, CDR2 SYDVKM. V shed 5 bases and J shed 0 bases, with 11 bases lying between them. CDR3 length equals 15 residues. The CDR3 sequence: CASSRRSSSGNTIYF. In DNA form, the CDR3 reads TGTGCCAGCAGTCGAAGGAGCAGCTCTGGAAACACCATATATTTT.

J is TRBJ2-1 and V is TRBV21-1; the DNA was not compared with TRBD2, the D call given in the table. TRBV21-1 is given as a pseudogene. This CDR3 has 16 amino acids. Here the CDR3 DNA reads TGTGCCAGCAGCACCTCCTCGATGAGCGGGGGTAATGAGCAGTTCTTC. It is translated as CASSTSSMSGGNEQFF.

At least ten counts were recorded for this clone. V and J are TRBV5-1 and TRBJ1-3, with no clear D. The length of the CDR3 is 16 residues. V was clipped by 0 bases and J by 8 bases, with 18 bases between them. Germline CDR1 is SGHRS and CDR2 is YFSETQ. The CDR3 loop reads CASSLASRAISDTIYF. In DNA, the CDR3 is TGCGCCAGCAGCTTGGCTAGCCGGGCTATTTCGGACACCATATATTTT.

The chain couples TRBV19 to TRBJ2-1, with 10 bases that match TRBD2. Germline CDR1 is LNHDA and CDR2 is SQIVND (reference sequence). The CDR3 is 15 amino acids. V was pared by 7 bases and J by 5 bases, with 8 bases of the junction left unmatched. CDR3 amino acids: CASMDRAGGNNEQFF. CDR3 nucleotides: TGTGCCAGTATGGACCGAGCGGGAGGGAACAATGAGCAGTTCTTC.